This TCR beta chain was identified during a study of T-cell reconstitution after alpha-beta-depleted transplantation in children. The length of the CDR3 is 17 residues. V shed 6 bases, J shed 6 bases, and the junction held 16 bases outside the gene matches. This clonotype was detected a few times. What it recognizes is unknown. General study results and limits: Certain patients had high TCRbeta diversity at day 60, and it came from recipient T cells and thymic progenitors that survived. About two months after transplant, alpha-beta T cells reportedly came from several hundred expanded graft clones. Newly generated T cells supplied most T-cell counts and diversity one year post-transplant.

It was with unique molecular identifiers that the TCRbeta library was prepared. One entry per CDR3 protein, called by TCRdb with MiXCR from the PCR reads. The data contain 600,000 to 800,000 distinct CDR3 sequences, about 12% of them seen just once; the ten biggest clones take up about 0.77%. The origin of this receptor is a girl aged 2-15 years with congenital amegakaryocytic thrombocytopenia, due to receive a stem cell transplant. V and J are TRBV12-3 or TRBV12-4 and TRBJ2-3; 9 bases align to TRBD2. The input for sequencing was PBMCs, taken before TCRalphabeta/CD19-depleted stem cell transplant. The CDR3 loop is CASSQAGGPDYGDTQYF. CDR3 DNA sequence: TGTGCCAGCAGCCAGGCGGGAGGGCCGGATTACGGGGATACGCAGTATTTT.